This entry features one T cell receptor (beta chain) sequence. The sample belongs to a study of T cell responses to AZD1222 COVID-19 vaccine. Clones were read by immunoSEQ multiplex PCR, and TCRdb kept only the in-frame ones, dropping some. The table lists roughly 200,000 clones, roughly 92% of them singletons, with 3.5% to 4% in the top ten. The CDR3 has 15 residues. The V and J ends lost 0 bases and 5 bases respectively, with 11 bases between them. The germline gives CDR1 SGHRS, CDR2 YFSETQ. Sample: peripheral blood, taken 28 days after the second dose of the MenACWY control vaccine. The chain carries TRBV5-1 and TRBJ1-4; D is ambiguous. The source is an adult who received the MenACWY meningococcal vaccine as a control. CDR3 coding DNA: TGCGCCAGCAGCTTGGTTTCCAGCCCCAATGAAAAACTGTTTTTT. Translating gives CASSLVSSPNEKLFF.